This T cell receptor beta chain was recovered during a study of blood T cell repertoires in COVID-19. Looking at the study overall: Samples came from the United States, Italy and Spain, spanning acute and convalescent COVID-19.

Authors' data handling: Scientists estimated how many nucleated cells there were by amplifying reference gene primers. Clones were read by immunoSEQ multiplex PCR, and TCRdb kept only the in-frame ones, dropping some. V and J calls and clone size are as listed in that table; D and trimming were resolved from the DNA. Of about half a million clones listed, over 75% are singletons. The CDR3 loop spans 13 amino acids. Germline lookup yields CDR1 LGHNA and CDR2 YNFKEQ. The ends were cut back, 4 bases at V and 7 bases at J, with 11 bases in the middle. Sequenced material: peripheral blood. This clonotype was sampled from a human donor in a cohort sampled during active COVID-19. The J gene is TRBJ2-1, the V gene TRBV4-2; D unresolved. Written as DNA, the CDR3 is TGTGCCAGCAGCCGCTCAGGATTAAATGAGCAGTTCTTC. It encodes CASSRSGLNEQFF.